This T cell receptor (beta chain) was found in a study of blood T cell repertoires in COVID-19. The germline V gene encodes CDR1 MNHEY and CDR2 SVGAGI. The V end was cut by 6 bases, the J end by 2 bases, with 14 bases between. This CDR3 has 14 amino acids. Data came from immunoSEQ multiplex PCR; TCRdb stores just in-frame clones and leaves some out. Seen here are roughly 170,000 clones, around four fifths observed once, and the top ten hold 3.6%. Sample: PBMCs or T cells enriched from blood (not recorded which). This TCR derives from a woman in her forties or fifties in a cohort exposed to, infected with or recovered from COVID-19 (not recorded which). This sequence joins TRBV6-5 and TRBJ2-7, with D possibly being TRBD1 (6 bases). CDR3 amino acids: CASSLSSGAYEQYF. CDR3 DNA: TGTGCCAGCAGCCTCTCTTCAGGGGCCTACGAGCAGTACTTC.